Detailed here is one T cell receptor (beta chain). This sample was taken from a study of blood T cell repertoires in COVID-19. For the study at large: Samples of COVID-19 (acute and convalescent) were obtained from the United States, Italy and Spain.

Trimming cost V 0 bases and J 6 bases; bases outside gene matches: 4. This CDR3 region has 15 residues. CDR1 is SGHRS and CDR2 is YFSETQ in the germline V gene. Original handling: Estimation of nucleated cell counts was performed using reference gene primer amplification. The repertoire was sequenced with immunoSEQ multiplex PCR; TCRdb's copy has only in-frame clones and lacks some. V and J calls and clone size come straight from that table; D and trimming were deduced from the DNA. The sample shows 130,000 to 150,000 clones, approximately 85% of them seen only once. Enrolment of Seattle patients took place during active infection, and they were followed longitudinally.

This TCR was recovered from a woman aged 55-70 years with COVID-19, enrolled during active disease. The V call is TRBV5-1, the J call TRBJ2-1; TRBD2 matches 9 bases. Input material: peripheral blood. CDR3 residues: CASSLGAGGRNEQFF. DNA for the CDR3: TGCGCCAGCAGCTTGGGAGCGGGGGGTCGCAATGAGCAGTTCTTC.